The clone carrying this TCR beta chain was counted between two and nine times. Its antigen is unidentified. Generated by immunoSEQ multiplex PCR, the TCRdb table keeps only in-frame clones and is missing some. The sample carries under 35,000 clones, roughly 94% recorded once. This entry is derived from a study of T cells in tuberculosis. Study-level information: This South African cohort compared adolescents with or without latent tuberculosis against adults with active tuberculosis.

General study points: The TCR-beta difference was not significant; alpha differences partly reflected length.

Trimming pared 5 bases from V and 2 bases from J, leaving 10 bases between. The CDR3 length is 13 residues. The germline V gene encodes CDR1 SGHRS and CDR2 YFSETQ. The gene calls are TRBV5-1 and TRBJ1-1; a possible D gene is TRBD1 (5 bases). Sample: PBMCs. The sequence was obtained from a donor between 5 and 29 years old with latent tuberculosis or without tuberculosis infection. CDR3 in DNA: TGCGCCAGCAGACCGGACACCAACACTGAAGCTTTCTTT. Protein product: CASRPDTNTEAFF.